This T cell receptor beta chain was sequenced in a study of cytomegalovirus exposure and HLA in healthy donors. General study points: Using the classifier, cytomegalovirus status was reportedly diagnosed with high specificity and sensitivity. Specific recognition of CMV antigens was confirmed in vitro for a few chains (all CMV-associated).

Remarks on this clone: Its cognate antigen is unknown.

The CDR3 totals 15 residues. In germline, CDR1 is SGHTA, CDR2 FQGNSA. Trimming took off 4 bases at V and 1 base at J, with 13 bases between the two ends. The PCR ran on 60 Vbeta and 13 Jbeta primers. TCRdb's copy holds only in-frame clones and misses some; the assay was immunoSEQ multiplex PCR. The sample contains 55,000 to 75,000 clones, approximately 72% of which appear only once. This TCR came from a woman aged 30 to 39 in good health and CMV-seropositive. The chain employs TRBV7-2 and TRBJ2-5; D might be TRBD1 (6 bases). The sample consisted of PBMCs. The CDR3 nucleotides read TGTGCCAGCAGCTCAGGGGCGGCAGCCCAAGAGACCCAGTACTTC. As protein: CASSSGAAAQETQYF.